This passage covers 21 T cell receptor beta chains from one sample sequenced in a study of regulatory T cells in long-lasting Graves disease. Described time point: persistent/refractory GD, antithyroid drugs over 5 years with positive TRAb. The authors made the TCR library using RNA they extracted from PBMCs. To make TCR beta libraries, researchers used iRepertoire HTBI primers and Arm-PCR of CDR3 regions. TCRdb redid the calling of the multiplex PCR reads with MiXCR, one entry per CDR3 protein. The repertoire includes more than 350,000 distinct CDR3 sequences, approximately 22% of them detected once, and roughly an eighth sits in the top ten. This material consisted of peripheral blood mononuclear cells (PBMCs), taken when the disease was refractory, from a patient treated with antithyroid drugs. The receptor set was obtained from a female donor with Graves disease.

This clonotype has just a few counts. The chain combines TRBV7-9 with TRBJ2-7, with 10 bases lining up with TRBD2. Germline assignment: CDR1 SEHNR and CDR2 FQNEAQ (reference sequence). This CDR3 contains 14 residues. J was trimmed by 11 bases and V by 1 base; bases with no gene match: 8. This chain's CDR3 is CASSLGGLAEKKYF. The CDR3 bases are TGTGCCAGCAGCTTAGGAGGACTAGCGGAAAAAAAGTACTTC.

This clonotype turned up a few times. The chain has TRBV20-1 and TRBJ2-3, with 8 bases aligning to TRBD1. With 6 bases clipped from V and 4 bases from J, the junction kept 12 bases outside the gene matches. The CDR3 runs to 15 residues. Germline CDR1 and CDR2: DFQATT and SNEGSKA (reference sequence). The CDR3 bases are TGCAGTGCACCTAAGACAGGGGTATTGGCAGATACGCAGTATTTT. It is translated as CSAPKTGVLADTQYF.

The genes are TRBV9 and TRBJ2-7; the match to TRBD1 covers 7 bases. Germline assignment: CDR1 SGDLS and CDR2 YYNGEE. V shed 3 bases and J 5 bases; nucleotides not matched to a gene: 8. This CDR3 region has 14 residues. DNA for the CDR3: TGTGCCAGCAGCGCCTCGACAGGGTTCAACGAGCAGTACTTC. This encodes CASSASTGFNEQYF.

Ten or more counts support this clonotype. V usage is TRBV6-1 and J usage is TRBJ2-7, with no clear D. V dropped 2 bases and J dropped 2 bases, with 13 bases sitting between them. Germline V lookup: CDR1 MNHNS, CDR2 SASEGT. The CDR3 spans 15 residues. This chain's CDR3 is CASSEQFTGTYEQYF. The DNA of the CDR3 is TGTGCCAGCAGTGAACAGTTTACGGGTACCTACGAGCAGTACTTC.

The V call is TRBV19, the J call TRBJ2-2; 7 nucleotides match TRBD1. The CDR3 extends over 17 amino acids. Looked up from germline, CDR1 is LNHDA and CDR2 is SQIVND (reference sequence). With V trimmed by 4 bases and J by 7 bases, 15 bases remained unmatched. CDR3 in DNA: TGTGCCAGTAGTAGACGGGACAGCTTACTGTTAAACGGGGAGCTGTTTTTT. The encoded protein is CASSRRDSLLLNGELFF. The full variable domain, its missing parts supplied by reference TRBV19 and TRBJ2-2, is DGGITQSPKYLFRKEGQNVTLSCEQNLNHDAMYWYRQDPGQGLRLIYYSQIVNDFQKGDIAEGYSVSREKKESFPLTVTSAQKNPTAFYLCASSRRDSLLLNGELFFGEGSRLTVL.

This clonotype was seen at least ten times. V and J are TRBV7-9 and TRBJ2-4; 9 bases fit TRBD1. The CDR3 spans 15 residues. CDR1 and CDR2 from the germline V gene are SEHNR and FQNEAQ (reference sequence). Trimming at V came to 4 bases and at J to 8 bases, leaving 9 bases not matched to a gene. The CDR3 region has the DNA TGTGCCAGCAGCTCATCGGGGGACAGGGCGGACATTCAGTACTTC. Translation: CASSSSGDRADIQYF.

This clonotype came up many times. V gene TRBV6-6 combines with J gene TRBJ1-2, with D possibly TRBD1 on 5 matching bases. The germline gives CDR1 MNHNY, CDR2 SVGAGI (reference sequence). This CDR3 region has 15 residues. Trimming removed 0 bases from V and 4 bases from J, with 12 bases in between. CDR3 amino acids: CASSYSGQGSYGYTF. In DNA, the CDR3 is TGTGCCAGCAGTTACTCGGGGCAGGGAAGCTATGGCTACACCTTC.

This clonotype was counted at least ten times. The chain combines TRBV28 with TRBJ1-5; 10 bases align to TRBD1. The CDR3 consists of 16 residues. Germline V lookup: CDR1 MDHEN, CDR2 SYDVKM. V trimming: 2 bases; J trimming: 4 bases; junction bases outside the gene matches: 5. The CDR3: CASSLGDRGENQPQHF. The CDR3 DNA reads TGTGCCAGCAGTTTAGGGGACAGGGGCGAAAATCAGCCCCAGCATTTT.

The chain links TRBV6-1 to TRBJ2-5, with D possibly TRBD2 on 7 matching bases. This CDR3 contains 13 residues. Between the trimmed V and J ends, which lost 6 bases and 4 bases, there was a span of 12 bases. Germline CDR1 and CDR2: MNHNS and SASEGT. CDR3 amino acids: CASSKGGVETQYF. The CDR3 DNA reads as TGTGCCAGCAGCAAGGGGGGGGTAGAGACCCAGTACTTC.

In this sample, this clonotype turned up a few times. CDR3 in DNA: TGCAGTGCTAGCCTCGCGGGCAGGGGGAACACCGGGGAGCTGTTTTTT. Translated: CSASLAGRGNTGELFF. The chain uses TRBV20-1 and TRBJ2-2; tentatively, D is TRBD1 (6 bases). Germline V gives CDR1 DFQATT, CDR2 SNEGSKA (reference sequence). The CDR3 runs 16 residues. With 3 bases removed from V and 1 base from J, the gap between germline ends came to 15 bases.

Only a few counts were recorded for this clonotype. The J gene is TRBJ2-7, the V gene TRBV5-5; TRBD2 agrees at 8 bases. The germline V gene has CDR1 SGHKS and CDR2 YYEKEE (reference sequence). This CDR3 contains 16 residues. V lost 3 bases to trimming and J lost 0 bases; unmatched junction nucleotides: 8. DNA of the CDR3: TGTGCCAGCAGCTACCTCGGGGGGGGCTCCTCCTACGAGCAGTACTTC. Translated, it gives CASSYLGGGSSYEQYF.

This rearrangement joins TRBV27 to TRBJ2-2; possible D gene TRBD1, 5 bases. The CDR3 is made up of 15 amino acids. Trimming shortened V by 5 bases and J by 6 bases, and 16 bases separated the two germline ends. Per germline, CDR1 MNHEY and CDR2 SMNVEV (reference sequence). The CDR3 DNA is TGTGCCAGCAGTCGCTCGACAGATAGGGCCGGGGAGCTGTTTTTT. This encodes CASSRSTDRAGELFF.

In this sample, this clonotype turned up many times. The chain employs TRBV28 and TRBJ2-5; D unclear. Germline loops: CDR1 MDHEN, CDR2 SYDVKM. The V end lost 2 bases, the J end lost 3 bases, and 10 bases lay between the germline ends. The CDR3 consists of 14 residues. CDR3 nucleotides: TGTGCCAGCAGTTTAGGTTGGTGGGAAGAGACCCAGTACTTC. Protein product: CASSLGWWEETQYF.

This chain uses TRBV24-1 with TRBJ1-2, with D perhaps TRBD1 (6 bases). This CDR3 has 15 residues. Germline CDR1 reads KGHDR; CDR2 reads SFDVKD. The V gene lost 4 bases and the J gene lost 7 bases, with 18 bases spanning the gap. The CDR3 nucleotides are TGTGCCACCAGTGACTCCGGACAGCTCCTCGGTGGCTACACCTTC. Protein: CATSDSGQLLGGYTF.

The chain is built from TRBV20-1 and TRBJ2-3, with 7 bases matching TRBD2. The junction had 14 bases not matched to a gene; V was cut back by 8 bases and J by 3 bases. This CDR3 region has 15 residues. Germline V CDR1 and CDR2: DFQATT, SNEGSKA (reference sequence). The CDR3 DNA reads TGCAGTACACTATCTAAAGCGGGAAGTACAGATACGCAGTATTTT. Protein sequence: CSTLSKAGSTDTQYF.

The chain joins TRBV7-9 to TRBJ2-2, with D possibly being TRBD1 (5 bases). CDR3 length equals 17 residues. Trimming took 1 base from V and 1 from J, leaving 13 bases between them. Looked up from germline, CDR1 is SEHNR and CDR2 is FQNEAQ (reference sequence). As DNA, the CDR3 is TGTGCCAGCAGCTTAGTCGATGGGGCTGAGAACACCGGGGAGCTGTTTTTT. This codes for CASSLVDGAENTGELFF.

The chain couples TRBV19 to TRBJ2-7, with 7 bases aligning to TRBD2. This CDR3 is 14 amino acids long. Germline CDR1 reads LNHDA; CDR2 reads SQIVND (reference sequence). Trimming at V came to 6 bases and at J to 2 bases, leaving 7 bases not matched to a gene. Written as DNA, the CDR3 is TGTGCCAGTAGCCTACGGGAGGTCACCTACGAGCAGTACTTC. As protein: CASSLREVTYEQYF.

This clonotype was seen only a few times. The chain is built from TRBV12-3 or TRBV12-4 and TRBJ1-1; 7 nucleotides align to TRBD1. The CDR3 is made up of 13 amino acids. With V trimmed by 7 bases and J by 3 bases, 5 bases remained unmatched. CDR3 DNA: TGTGCCAGCATATTGACAGGGTACACTGAAGCTTTCTTT. This translates into CASILTGYTEAFF.

The chain couples TRBV7-2 to TRBJ1-1; perhaps TRBD1 as D (5 bases). The CDR3 length is 15 residues. Germline loops: CDR1 SGHTA, CDR2 FQGNSA. V lost 0 bases, J lost 4 bases, and 12 bases lay in between. The CDR3 loop is CASSLAGGSGTEAFF. For the CDR3, the DNA is TGTGCCAGCAGCTTAGCGGGGGGGAGTGGCACTGAAGCTTTCTTT.

A few counts support this clonotype. The chain employs TRBV10-3 and TRBJ2-7, with D tentatively TRBD1 (5 bases). The V gene's germline CDR1 is ENHRY and CDR2 SYGVKD. The CDR3 runs to 13 residues. Deletions cut 6 bases from V and 2 bases from J, with 11 bases between. The CDR3 DNA is TGTGCCATCAGGAAGGGGCAGGCCTACGAGCAGTACTTC. It encodes CAIRKGQAYEQYF.

This clonotype has at least ten counts. The chain links TRBV12-3 or TRBV12-4 to TRBJ2-2; TRBD2 matches at 10 bases. Losses at the gene ends were 6 bases for V and 7 bases for J; bases not matched to a gene: 8. This CDR3 has 15 residues. CDR3 protein: CASRPSGRAVGELFF. The CDR3 region has the DNA TGTGCCAGCAGACCCAGCGGGAGGGCCGTCGGGGAGCTGTTTTTT.